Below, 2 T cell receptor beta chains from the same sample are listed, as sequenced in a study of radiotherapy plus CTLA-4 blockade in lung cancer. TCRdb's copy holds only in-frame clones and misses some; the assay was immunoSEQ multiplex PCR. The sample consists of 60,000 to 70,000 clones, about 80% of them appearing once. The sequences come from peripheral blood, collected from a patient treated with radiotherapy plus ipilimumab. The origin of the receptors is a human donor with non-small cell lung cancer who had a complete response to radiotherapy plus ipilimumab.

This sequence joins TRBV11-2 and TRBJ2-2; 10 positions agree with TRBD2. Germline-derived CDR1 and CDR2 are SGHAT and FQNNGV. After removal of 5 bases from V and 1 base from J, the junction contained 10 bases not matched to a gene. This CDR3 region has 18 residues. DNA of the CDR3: TGTGCCAGCAGCAAACCAGCGGGGGGGCCCCAGAACACCGGGGAGCTGTTTTTT. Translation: CASSKPAGGPQNTGELFF.

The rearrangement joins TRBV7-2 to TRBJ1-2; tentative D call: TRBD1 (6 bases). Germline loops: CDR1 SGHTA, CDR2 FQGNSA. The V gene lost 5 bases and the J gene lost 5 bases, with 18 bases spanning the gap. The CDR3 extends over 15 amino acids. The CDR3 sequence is CASSPDSLPLYGYTF. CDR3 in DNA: TGTGCCAGCAGCCCGGACAGCCTCCCTTTATATGGCTACACCTTC.